This T cell receptor (beta chain) appears in the sequencing data of a study of identical twins (dated by TCRdb to the mid-2010s). For context, the study as a whole: The study deep-sequenced TCR alpha and beta repertoires from monozygotic twins, unrelated adults of various ages and cord blood to test whether fetal clonotypes persist. To rule out contamination, the twin experiments were replicated at different times with different library preparation protocols.

Library creation used 5' RACE. TCRdb lists the instrument as Illumina HiSeq 2000. Template switching introduced a universal primer binding site; the final cDNA contained a unique molecular identifier, enabling accurate counting of TCR cDNA molecules. Specific primers in the conserved constant-segment region were used to synthesize first-strand cDNA for the TCR alpha and beta chains. To control for contamination, every cDNA library carried two barcodes: a SMART-Mk sample barcode plus Illumina barcodes. TruSeq adapter sequences, together with Illumina sample barcodes, were added in two successive PCR steps. Sequencing of the TCR alpha and beta cDNA libraries was done on the Illumina HiSeq platform using custom primers. The paper's processing steps were these. MiGEC processed the raw reads to extract unique molecular identifiers, while MiXCR was used to determine the CDR3 positions. For each individual, recombination models were inferred using an EM algorithm with the repgenHMM and IGoR tools. The analysis of shared clonotypes was done with the tcR package in R, with sharing normalized by the product of cloneset sizes. Out-of-frame nonproductive sequences were analyzed to study raw recombination free of thymic and clonal selection effects. The public reads were quality trimmed at Q25 with fastp and then assembled into clones with MiXCR by TCRdb, keeping productive beta chains. CDR3 protein duplicates are merged, each entry listing the most common genes and DNA. These V and J calls are TCRdb output, not the study's own analysis. The sample table records about 570,000 distinct CDR3 sequences; approximately 9.6% of these occur just once. Clones ranked in the top ten supply 3% of the sample.

This clonotype was counted ten times or more. Its recognized antigen is unknown. The sample holds no much larger clone one base away, and base qualities are not on file. What the study reported, not specific to this receptor: Out-of-frame TCR alpha sharing in monozygotic twins was systematically underestimated by recombination models, whereas sharing between unrelated individuals was in agreement with the recombination models. The excess sharing between twins in beta out-of-frame sequences was weaker because fewer shared sequences reduced the signal-to-noise ratio. Compared with coincidental sharing between unrelated individuals, out-of-frame TCR alpha sequences shared between twins showed an excess of sequences with low generation probability. Fewer insertions were carried by abundant cord blood beta clonotypes; a weaker similar trend was observed in young adult naive repertoires, while no such trend was observed in memory repertoires. Invariant T cells such as MAIT and iNKT could partly confound zero-insertion analyses, though diverse VJ usage argued against this for most clonotypes. Because the same donors could not be followed over many years, the conclusions depended on cross-sectional statistical analysis.

All donors were healthy Caucasians. The twin cohort consisted of three pairs of female monozygotic twins, all aged roughly 18 to 30 years. Peripheral blood mononuclear cells were the source from which RNA for the TCR libraries was isolated. CDR1 and CDR2 are drawn from the germline V gene: SQVTM, ANQGSEA. Ends trimmed: V by 2 bases, J by 3 bases; bases unmatched to a gene: 4. The CDR3 spans 15 residues, from the cysteine through the phenylalanine. Of all the DNA, just the CDR3 is kept, 45 bases in frame from base 1. The sample was also reused in another study, on yellow fever vaccine responses in identical twins. The second study, in turn, reports: The authors reported that the T cell response to vaccination in identical twins appeared partly convergent and partly personalized. The study precisely tracked vaccine-responding T cell clones in identical twins.

The sequenced sample consisted of PBMCs. The receptor chain draws on TRBV29-1 and TRBJ2-3; TRBD2 fits 11 bases in the junction. The TCR comes from a woman between 18 and 30 years old in good health. The nucleotide sequence reads TGCAGCGTTGAAAAGCCTAGCGGGGGGACAGATACGCAGTATTTT. The translation is CSVEKPSGGTDTQYF.